This TCR beta chain was obtained from a study of cytomegalovirus exposure and HLA in healthy donors. Remarks on this clone: Its antigen is unidentified.

Per the germline V gene, CDR1 is SGHTS and CDR2 is YDEGEE. V was clipped by 4 bases and J by 9 bases; unmatched bases: 16. This CDR3 spans 17 amino acids. Study outcomes and limitations: Association with HLA alleles at 0.05 false discovery rate was found for around 15,000 TCR beta sequences in a later analysis.

PCR primers comprised 60 Vbeta and 13 Jbeta primers. TCRdb's copy holds only in-frame clones and misses some; the assay was immunoSEQ multiplex PCR. The sample consists of approximately 84,000 clones, approximately 74% of them appearing once. The sequence was obtained from a man between 40 and 49 years old in good health and CMV-seropositive. Sequenced input: PBMCs. The V gene is TRBV5-8, the J gene TRBJ2-1; 10 bases map to TRBD2. The CDR3 region is CASSNSGRWGHSGEQFF. The CDR3 nucleotides read TGTGCCAGCAGCAATAGCGGGAGGTGGGGTCACAGTGGTGAGCAGTTCTTC.